This entry concerns a single T cell receptor (beta chain). This sample is drawn from a study of control samples from healthy donors and cancer patients. The V and J ends lost 3 bases and 11 bases respectively, with 14 bases between them. This CDR3 region has 13 residues. CDR1 and CDR2 (germline): WNHNN, SYGVQD (reference sequence). Data came from immunoSEQ multiplex PCR; TCRdb stores just in-frame clones and leaves some out. The table has some 150,000 clones, 91% seen once. Sequenced: blood. This TCR was sampled from a woman aged 25 to 39 in good health. The chain combines TRBV10-1 with TRBJ1-5; D is ambiguous. The CDR3 DNA reads TGCGCCAGCAGTGACTCACCGCAATCAGCCCAGCATTTT. Its translation: CASSDSPQSAQHF.